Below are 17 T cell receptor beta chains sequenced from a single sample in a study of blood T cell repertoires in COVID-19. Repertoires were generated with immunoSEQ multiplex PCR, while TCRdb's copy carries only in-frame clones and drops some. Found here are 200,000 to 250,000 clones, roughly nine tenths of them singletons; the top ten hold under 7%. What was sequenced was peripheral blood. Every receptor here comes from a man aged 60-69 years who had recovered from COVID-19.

CDR3 sequence: CASSQAGWSGGPGTEAFF. The DNA of the CDR3 is TGTGCCAGCAGCCAAGCCGGCTGGTCCGGGGGGCCGGGCACTGAAGCTTTCTTT. This chain uses TRBV4-2 with TRBJ1-1, with a weak D call TRBD1 (6 bases). Per the germline V gene, CDR1 is LGHNA and CDR2 is YNFKEQ. The germline V and J ends were trimmed by 1 base and 4 bases, with 22 bases remaining between them. This CDR3 spans 18 amino acids.

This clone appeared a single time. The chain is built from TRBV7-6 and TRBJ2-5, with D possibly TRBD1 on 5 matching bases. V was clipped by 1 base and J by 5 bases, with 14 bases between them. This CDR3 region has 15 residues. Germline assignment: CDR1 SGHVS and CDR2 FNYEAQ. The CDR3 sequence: CASSLGVRAEETQYF. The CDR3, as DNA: TGTGCCAGCAGCTTAGGGGTCAGGGCGGAGGAGACCCAGTACTTC.

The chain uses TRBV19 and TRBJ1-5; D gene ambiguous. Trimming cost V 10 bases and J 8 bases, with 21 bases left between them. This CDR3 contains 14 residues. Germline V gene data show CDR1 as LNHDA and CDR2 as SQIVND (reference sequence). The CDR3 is CATSPPQAWEPQHF. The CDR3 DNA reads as TGTGCCACTTCACCACCCCAGGCATGGGAGCCCCAGCATTTT.

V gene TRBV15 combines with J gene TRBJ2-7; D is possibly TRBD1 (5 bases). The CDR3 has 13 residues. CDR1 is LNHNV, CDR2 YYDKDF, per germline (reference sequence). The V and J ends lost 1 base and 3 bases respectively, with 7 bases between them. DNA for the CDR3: TGTGCCACCAGCAGAGCAGGGTTCTACGAGCAGTACTTC. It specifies CATSRAGFYEQYF.

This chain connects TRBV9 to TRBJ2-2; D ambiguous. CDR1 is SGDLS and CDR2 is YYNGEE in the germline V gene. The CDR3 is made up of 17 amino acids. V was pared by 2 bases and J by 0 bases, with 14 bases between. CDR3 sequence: CASSVPRGRTNTGELFF. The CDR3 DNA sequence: TGTGCCAGCAGCGTCCCACGAGGCAGAACGAACACCGGGGAGCTGTTTTTT.

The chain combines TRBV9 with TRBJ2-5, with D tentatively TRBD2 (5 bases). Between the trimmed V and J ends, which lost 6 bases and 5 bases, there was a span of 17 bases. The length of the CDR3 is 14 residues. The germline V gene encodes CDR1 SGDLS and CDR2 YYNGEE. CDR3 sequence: CASTRRAVQETQYF. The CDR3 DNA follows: TGTGCCAGCACCCGAAGAGCGGTCCAGGAGACCCAGTACTTC.

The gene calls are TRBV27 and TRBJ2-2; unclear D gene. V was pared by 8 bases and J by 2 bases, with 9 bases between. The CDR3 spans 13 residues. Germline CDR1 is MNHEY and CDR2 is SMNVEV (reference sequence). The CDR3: CASRDINTGELFF. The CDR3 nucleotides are TGTGCCAGCCGCGACATCAACACCGGGGAGCTGTTTTTT.

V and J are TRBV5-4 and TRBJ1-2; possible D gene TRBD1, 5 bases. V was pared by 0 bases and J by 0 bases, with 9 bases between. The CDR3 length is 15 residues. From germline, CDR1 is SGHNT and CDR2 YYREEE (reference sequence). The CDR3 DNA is TGTGCCAGCAGCTTGGATCCAGGGTCTAACTATGGCTACACCTTC. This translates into CASSLDPGSNYGYTF.

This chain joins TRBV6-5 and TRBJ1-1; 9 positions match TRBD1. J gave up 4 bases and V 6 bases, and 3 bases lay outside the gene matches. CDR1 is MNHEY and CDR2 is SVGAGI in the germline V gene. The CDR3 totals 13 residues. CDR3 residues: CASRGQGFTEAFF. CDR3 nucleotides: TGTGCCAGCAGGGGACAGGGTTTCACTGAAGCTTTCTTT.

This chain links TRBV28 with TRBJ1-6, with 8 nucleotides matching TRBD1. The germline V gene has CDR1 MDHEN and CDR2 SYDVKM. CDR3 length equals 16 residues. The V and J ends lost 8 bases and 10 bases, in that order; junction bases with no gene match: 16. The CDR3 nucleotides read TGTGCCAGCCTACCAAGGACAGGGCTCAGTGGGTCACCCCTCCACTTT. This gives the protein CASLPRTGLSGSPLHF.

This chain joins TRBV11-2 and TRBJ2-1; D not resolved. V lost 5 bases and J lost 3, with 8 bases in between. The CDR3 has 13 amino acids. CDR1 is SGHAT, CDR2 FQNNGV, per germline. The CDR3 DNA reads TGTGCCAGCAGCCGGGTCAGCTACAATGAGCAGTTCTTC. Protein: CASSRVSYNEQFF. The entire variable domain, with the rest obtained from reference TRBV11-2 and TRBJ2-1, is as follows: EAGVAQSPRYKIIEKRQSVAFWCNPISGHATLYWYQQILGQGPKLLIQFQNNGVVDDSQLPKDRFSAERLKGVDSTLKIQPAKLEDSAVYLCASSRVSYNEQFFGPGTRLTVL.

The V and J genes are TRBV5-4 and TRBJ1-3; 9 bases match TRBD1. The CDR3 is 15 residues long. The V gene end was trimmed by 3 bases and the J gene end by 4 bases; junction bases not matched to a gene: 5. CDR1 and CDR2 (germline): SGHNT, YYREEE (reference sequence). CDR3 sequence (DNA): TGTGCCAGCAGCTCGGACAGGGGTACAGGAAACACCATATATTTT. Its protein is CASSSDRGTGNTIYF.

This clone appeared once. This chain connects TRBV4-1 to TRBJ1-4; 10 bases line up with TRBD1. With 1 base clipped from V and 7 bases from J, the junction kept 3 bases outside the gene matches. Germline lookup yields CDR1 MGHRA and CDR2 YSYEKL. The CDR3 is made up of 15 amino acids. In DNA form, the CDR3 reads TGCGCCAGCAGCCAAGTCGGGACAGGGGCTGAAAAACTGTTTTTT. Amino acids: CASSQVGTGAEKLFF.

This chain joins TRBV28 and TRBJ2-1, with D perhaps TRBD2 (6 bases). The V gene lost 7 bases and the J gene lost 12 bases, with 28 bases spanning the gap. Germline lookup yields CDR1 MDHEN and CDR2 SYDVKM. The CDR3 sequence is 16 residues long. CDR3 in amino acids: CASTKDGGRLFLLQFF. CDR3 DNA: TGTGCCAGCACCAAGGATGGGGGGAGACTGTTTTTATTGCAGTTCTTC.

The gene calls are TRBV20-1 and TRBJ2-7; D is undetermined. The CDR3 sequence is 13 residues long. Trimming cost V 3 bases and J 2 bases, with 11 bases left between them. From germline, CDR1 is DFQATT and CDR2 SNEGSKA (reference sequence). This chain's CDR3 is CSASGASPYEQYF. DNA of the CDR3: TGCAGTGCTAGTGGTGCCAGTCCCTACGAGCAGTACTTC.

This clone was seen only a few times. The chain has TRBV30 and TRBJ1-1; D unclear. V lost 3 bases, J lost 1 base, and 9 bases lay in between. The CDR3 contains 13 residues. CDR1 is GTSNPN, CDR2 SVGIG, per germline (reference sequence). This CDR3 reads CAWRPSGNTEAFF. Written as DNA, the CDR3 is TGTGCCTGGAGGCCCTCAGGGAACACTGAAGCTTTCTTT.

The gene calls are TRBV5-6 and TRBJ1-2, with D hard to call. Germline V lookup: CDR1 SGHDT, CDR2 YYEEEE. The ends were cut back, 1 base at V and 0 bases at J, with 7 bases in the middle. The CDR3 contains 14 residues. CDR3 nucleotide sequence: TGTGCCAGCAGCTTGACGGGTGCTAACTATGGCTACACCTTC. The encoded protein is CASSLTGANYGYTF.